This record concerns one T cell receptor beta chain sequence. It lacks a known antigen. No much larger clonotype is one base removed from it; base qualities were not supplied. The CDR3 regions of human TCRbeta chains were analyzed by immunosequencing. The published analysis was carried out like this. TCRs in the repertoires were matched against a reference library of SARS-CoV-2-specific TCRs that had been generated with the MIRA antigen-specificity platform. Breadth was defined as the fraction of unique TCRs that were SARS-CoV-2-associated, and depth was defined as the fraction of total T cells that were SARS-CoV-2-associated. Using the MIRA data, every spike-specific TCR was mapped to the spike region that the TCR reacted to and assigned to either a CD4 or a CD8 class. Log10-transformed breadth and depth values were compared by one-way ANOVA with Sidak's multiple comparisons tests. TCRdb stores this immuneACCESS table with in-frame sequences only. Part of the clones is absent; in the studies checked, under half of the shortfall reflects unresolved V genes, and no reason is known for the rest. Clonal size and the V and J genes are those of that table, whereas D and trimming came from the DNA. The sample table records 80,000 or so clones; around four fifths of these occur just once. Jointly, the top ten make up approximately 2.8% of the sample.

This entry is derived from a study of T cell responses to AZD1222 COVID-19 vaccine (dated by TCRdb to the early 2020s). In terms of the full investigation: Because spike-specific TCR depth and breadth did not differ between the two schedules, AZD1222 recipients who got a second dose at roughly 4 weeks were pooled with those who got a second dose at roughly 12 weeks. A total of about 230 trial participants underwent TCR sequencing, of whom around 200 received two doses of AZD1222 and 26 received two doses of the MenACWY control vaccine. Enrollment into the trials was organized by age into subgroups of 18-55, 56-69 and 70-plus years, and those subgroups contained roughly 150, 30 and 60 TCR-sequenced participants, respectively.

What the work shows at the level of the full study, not this receptor alone: Only a handful of AZD1222 recipients were SARS-CoV-2 seropositive at baseline, limiting conclusions about previously exposed vaccinees. Reportedly, close to half of the unique spike-specific TCRs recognized epitopes lying outside the regions that are mutated in the B.1.351 and B.1.1.7 variants. The 56-69-year group was small, and its depth increase did not reach significance, likely because of low power. Because no day 14 peak-response samples were available, the repertoires could be characterized only after the peak T cell response. Participants were mostly white British and included more females than males, and it was suggested by the authors that clonal diversity may have been underestimated. The whole spike protein was spanned by vaccine-associated CD4 TCRs, and dominant responses were seen in regions 160-218 and 743-854. After two AZD1222 doses, both the breadth and the depth of spike-specific TCRs were significantly higher than at day 0 and than in MenACWY recipients.

The CDR3 spans 10 residues, from the cysteine through the phenylalanine. Only CDR3 DNA is held: 30 bases, read in frame from base 1. Between the V and J ends, shortened by 5 bases and 4 bases respectively, the junction contains 2 bases. The germline V gene supplies CDR1 MNHEY and CDR2 SVGAGI. The meaning of the sample's time point label: baseline before first vaccination. Vaccinee samples came from UK trials COV001 and COV002, including a single-blind randomized controlled phase 2/3 trial of AZD1222 (ChAdOx1 nCoV-19) in healthy adults. Trial participant PBMC samples were collected at day 0 and day 28 after the second dose for TCRbeta chain sequencing.

The chain is assembled from TRBV6-5 and TRBJ2-5, with the D gene uncertain. Sequencing was performed on peripheral blood, taken on day 0 of AZD1222 vaccination. The TCR originated in an adult in good health. The base sequence is TGTGCCAGCAGTAGAGAGACCCAGTACTTC. Translation gives CASSRETQYF.